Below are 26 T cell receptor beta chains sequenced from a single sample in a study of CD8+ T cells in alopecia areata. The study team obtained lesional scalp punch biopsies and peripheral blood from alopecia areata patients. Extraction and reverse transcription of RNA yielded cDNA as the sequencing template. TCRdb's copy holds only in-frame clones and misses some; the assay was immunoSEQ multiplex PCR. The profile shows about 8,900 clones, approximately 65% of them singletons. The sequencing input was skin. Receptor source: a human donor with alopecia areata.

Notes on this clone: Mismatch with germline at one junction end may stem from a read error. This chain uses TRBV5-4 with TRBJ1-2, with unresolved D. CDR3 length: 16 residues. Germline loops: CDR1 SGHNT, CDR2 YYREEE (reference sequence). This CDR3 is CASELAIPGKTYGYTF. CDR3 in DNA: TGTGCCAGCGAACTGGCCATACCAGGAAAGACCTATGGCTATACCTTC.

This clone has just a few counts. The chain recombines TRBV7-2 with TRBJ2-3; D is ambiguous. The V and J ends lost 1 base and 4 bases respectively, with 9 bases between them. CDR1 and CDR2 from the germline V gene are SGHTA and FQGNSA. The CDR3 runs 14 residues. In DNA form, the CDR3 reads TGTGCCAGCAGCTTAGGGGGTGGGCCAGATACGCAGTATTTT. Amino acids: CASSLGGGPDTQYF.

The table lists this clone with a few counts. The CDR3 sequence: CASSFESLDTDTQYF. The CDR3 region has the DNA TGCGCCAGCAGCTTTGAATCCTTAGACACAGATACGCAGTATTTT. The genes are TRBV5-1 and TRBJ2-3; D unclear. CDR1 SGHRS and CDR2 YFSETQ come from the germline V gene. V was pared by 2 bases and J by 2 bases, with 12 bases between. This CDR3 spans 15 amino acids.

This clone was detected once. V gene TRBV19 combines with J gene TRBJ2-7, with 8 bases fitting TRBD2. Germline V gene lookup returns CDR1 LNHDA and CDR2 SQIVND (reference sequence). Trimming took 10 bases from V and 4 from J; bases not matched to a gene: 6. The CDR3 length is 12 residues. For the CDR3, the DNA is TGTGCCACCCCGGGGGGGGGATACGAGCAGTACTTC. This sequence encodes CATPGGGYEQYF.

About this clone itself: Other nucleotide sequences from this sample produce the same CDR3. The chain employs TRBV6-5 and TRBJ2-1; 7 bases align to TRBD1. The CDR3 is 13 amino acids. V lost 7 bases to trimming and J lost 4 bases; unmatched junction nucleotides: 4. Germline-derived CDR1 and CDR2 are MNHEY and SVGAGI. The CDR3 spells CASKGTAYNEQFF. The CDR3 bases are TGTGCCAGCAAGGGGACAGCTTACAATGAGCAGTTCTTC.

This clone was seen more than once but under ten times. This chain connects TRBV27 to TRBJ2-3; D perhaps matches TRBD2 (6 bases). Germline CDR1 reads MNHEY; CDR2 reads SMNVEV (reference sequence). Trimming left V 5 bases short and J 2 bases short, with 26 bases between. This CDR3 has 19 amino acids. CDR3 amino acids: CASSHYAPVRRVSTDTQYF. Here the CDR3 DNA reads TGTGCCAGCAGTCACTATGCCCCGGTGAGGAGGGTCTCCACAGATACGCAGTATTTT.

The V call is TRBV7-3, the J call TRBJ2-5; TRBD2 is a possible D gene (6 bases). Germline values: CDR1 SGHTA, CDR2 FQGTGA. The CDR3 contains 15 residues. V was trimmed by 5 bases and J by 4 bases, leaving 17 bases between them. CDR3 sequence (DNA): TGTGCCAGCAGCAGCGGGCTTTTAGGGAGAGAGACCCAGTACTTC. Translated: CASSSGLLGRETQYF.

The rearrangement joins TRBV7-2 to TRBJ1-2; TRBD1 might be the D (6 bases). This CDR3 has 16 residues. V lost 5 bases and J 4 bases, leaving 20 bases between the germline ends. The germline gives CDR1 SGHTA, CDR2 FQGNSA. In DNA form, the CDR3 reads TGTGCCAGCAGCCTGGCCCGGGGGGCCCGGGGCTATGGCTACACCTTC. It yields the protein CASSLARGARGYGYTF.

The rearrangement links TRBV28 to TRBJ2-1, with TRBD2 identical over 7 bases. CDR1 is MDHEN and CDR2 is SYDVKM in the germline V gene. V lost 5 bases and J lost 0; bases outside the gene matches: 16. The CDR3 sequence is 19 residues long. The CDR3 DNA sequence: TGTGCCAGCAGTCCCGACAGATACGGCGGGGGATTCTCCTACAATGAGCAGTTCTTC. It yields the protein CASSPDRYGGGFSYNEQFF.

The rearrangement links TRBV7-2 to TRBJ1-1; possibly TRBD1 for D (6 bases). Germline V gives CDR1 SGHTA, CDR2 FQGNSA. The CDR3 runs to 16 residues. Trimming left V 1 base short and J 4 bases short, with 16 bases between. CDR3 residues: CASSLGGGPLGTEAFF. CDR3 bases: TGTGCCAGCAGCTTAGGTGGGGGGCCCTTGGGCACTGAAGCTTTCTTT.

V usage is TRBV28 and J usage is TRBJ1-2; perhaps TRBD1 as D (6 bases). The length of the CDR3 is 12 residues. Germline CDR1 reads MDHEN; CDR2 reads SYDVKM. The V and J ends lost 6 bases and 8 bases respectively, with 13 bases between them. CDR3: CASRTGLPGYTF. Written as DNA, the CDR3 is TGTGCCAGCAGAACAGGGCTCCCCGGCTACACCTTC.

The CDR3 bases are TGTGCCAGCTCGACAGGAAGGAACACTGAAGCTTTCTTT. As protein: CASSTGRNTEAFF. The chain recombines TRBV18 with TRBJ1-1; perhaps TRBD1 as D (6 bases). The length of the CDR3 is 13 residues. The germline V gene encodes CDR1 KGHSH and CDR2 LQKENI. V was shortened by 6 bases and J by 1 base, with 9 bases between the two germline ends.

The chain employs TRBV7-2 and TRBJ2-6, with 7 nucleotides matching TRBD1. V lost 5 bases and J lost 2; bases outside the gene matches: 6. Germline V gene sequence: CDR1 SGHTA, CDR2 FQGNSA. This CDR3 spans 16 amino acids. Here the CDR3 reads CASSLVGGTGANVLTF. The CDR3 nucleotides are TGTGCCAGCAGCCTGGTAGGGGGCACTGGGGCCAACGTCCTGACTTTC. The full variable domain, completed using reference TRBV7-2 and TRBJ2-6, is GAGVSQSPSNKVTEKGKDVELRCDPISGHTALYWYRQSLGQGLEFLIYFQGNSAPDKSGLPSDRFSAERTGGSVSTLTIQRTQQEDSAVYLCASSLVGGTGANVLTFGAGSRLTVL.

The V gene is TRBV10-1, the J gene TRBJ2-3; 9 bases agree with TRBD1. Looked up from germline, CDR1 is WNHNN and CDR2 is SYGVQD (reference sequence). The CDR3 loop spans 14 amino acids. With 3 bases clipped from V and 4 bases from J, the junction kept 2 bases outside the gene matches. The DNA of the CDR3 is TGCGCCAGCAGTGACTGGGACAGGGCAGATACGCAGTATTTT. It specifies CASSDWDRADTQYF.

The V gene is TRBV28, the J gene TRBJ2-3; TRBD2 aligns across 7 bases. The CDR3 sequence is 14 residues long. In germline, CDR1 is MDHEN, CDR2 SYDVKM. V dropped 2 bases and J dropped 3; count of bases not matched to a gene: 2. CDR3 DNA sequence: TGTGCCAGCAGTTTAGCGGGAGAGACAGATACGCAGTATTTT. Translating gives CASSLAGETDTQYF. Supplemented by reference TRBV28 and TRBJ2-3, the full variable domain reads DVKVTQSSRYLVKRTGEKVFLECVQDMDHENMFWYRQDPGLGLRLIYFSYDVKMKEKGDIPEGYSVSREKKERFSLILESASTNQTSMYLCASSLAGETDTQYFGPGTRLTVL.

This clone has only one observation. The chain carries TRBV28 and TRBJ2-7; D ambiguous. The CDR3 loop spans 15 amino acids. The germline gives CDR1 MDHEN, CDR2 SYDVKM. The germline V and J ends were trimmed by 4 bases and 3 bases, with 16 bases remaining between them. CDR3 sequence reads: CASSSFWTGIYEQYF. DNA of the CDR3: TGTGCCAGCAGTTCCTTTTGGACCGGTATCTACGAGCAGTACTTC.

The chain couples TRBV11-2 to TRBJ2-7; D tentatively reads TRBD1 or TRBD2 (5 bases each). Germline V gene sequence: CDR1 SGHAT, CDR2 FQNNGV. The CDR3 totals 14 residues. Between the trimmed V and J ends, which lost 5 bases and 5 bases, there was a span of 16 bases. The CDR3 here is CASSPSPGRDEQYF. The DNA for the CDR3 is TGTGCCAGCAGCCCTTCGCCAGGGCGGGACGAGCAGTACTTC.

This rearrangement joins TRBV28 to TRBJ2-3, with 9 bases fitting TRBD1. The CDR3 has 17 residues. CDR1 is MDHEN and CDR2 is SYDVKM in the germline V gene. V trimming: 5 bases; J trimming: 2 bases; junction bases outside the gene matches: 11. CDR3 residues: CASSQIYRGPTTDTQYF. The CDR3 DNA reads TGTGCCAGCAGTCAAATCTACAGGGGGCCAACCACAGATACGCAGTATTTT. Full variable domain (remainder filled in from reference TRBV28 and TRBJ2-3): DVKVTQSSRYLVKRTGEKVFLECVQDMDHENMFWYRQDPGLGLRLIYFSYDVKMKEKGDIPEGYSVSREKKERFSLILESASTNQTSMYLCASSQIYRGPTTDTQYFGPGTRLTVL.

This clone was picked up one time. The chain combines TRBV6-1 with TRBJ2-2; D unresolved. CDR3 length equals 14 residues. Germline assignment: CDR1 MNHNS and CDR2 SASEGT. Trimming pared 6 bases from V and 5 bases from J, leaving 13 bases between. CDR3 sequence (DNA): TGTGCCAGCAGCCGGACCGTCGATACCGGGGAGCTGTTTTTT. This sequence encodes CASSRTVDTGELFF.

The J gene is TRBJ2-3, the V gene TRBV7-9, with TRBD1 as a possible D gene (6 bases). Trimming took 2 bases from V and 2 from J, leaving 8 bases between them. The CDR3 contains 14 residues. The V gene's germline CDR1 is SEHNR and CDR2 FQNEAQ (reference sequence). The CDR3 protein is CASSLYRATDTQYF. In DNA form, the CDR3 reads TGTGCCAGCAGCTTATACAGGGCCACAGATACGCAGTATTTT.

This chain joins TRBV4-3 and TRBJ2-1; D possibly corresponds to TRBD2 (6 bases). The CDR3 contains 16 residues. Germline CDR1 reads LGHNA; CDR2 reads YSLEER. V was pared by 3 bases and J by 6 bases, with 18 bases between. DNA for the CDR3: TGCGCCAGCAGCCAGCAAATAGCGGAACCCCCCAATGAGCAGTTCTTC. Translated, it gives CASSQQIAEPPNEQFF.

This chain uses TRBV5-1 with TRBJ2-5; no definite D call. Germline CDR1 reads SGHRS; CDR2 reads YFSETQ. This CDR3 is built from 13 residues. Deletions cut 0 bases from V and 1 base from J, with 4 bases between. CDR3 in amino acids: CASSLGAQETQYF. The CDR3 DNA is TGCGCCAGCAGCTTGGGGGCCCAAGAGACCCAGTACTTC. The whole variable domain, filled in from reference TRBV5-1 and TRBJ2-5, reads KAGVTQTPRYLIKTRGQQVTLSCSPISGHRSVSWYQQTPGQGLQFLFEYFSETQRNKGNFPGRFSGRQFSNSRSEMNVSTLELGDSALYLCASSLGAQETQYFGPGTRLLVL.

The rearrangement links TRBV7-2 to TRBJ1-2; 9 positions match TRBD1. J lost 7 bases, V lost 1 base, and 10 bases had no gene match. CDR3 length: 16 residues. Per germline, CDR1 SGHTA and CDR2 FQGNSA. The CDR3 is CASSLVGGQGIGGYTF. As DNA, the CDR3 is TGTGCCAGCAGCTTAGTGGGGGGACAGGGCATTGGTGGCTACACCTTC. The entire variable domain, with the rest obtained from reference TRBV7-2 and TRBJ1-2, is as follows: GAGVSQSPSNKVTEKGKDVELRCDPISGHTALYWYRQSLGQGLEFLIYFQGNSAPDKSGLPSDRFSAERTGGSVSTLTIQRTQQEDSAVYLCASSLVGGQGIGGYTFGSGTRLTVV.

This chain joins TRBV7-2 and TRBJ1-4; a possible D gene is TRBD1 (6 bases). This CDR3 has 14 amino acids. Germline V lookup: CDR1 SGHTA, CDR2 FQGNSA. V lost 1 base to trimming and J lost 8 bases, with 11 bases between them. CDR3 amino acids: CASSLGGAGEKLFF. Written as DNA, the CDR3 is TGTGCCAGCAGCTTAGGGGGGGCTGGGGAAAAACTGTTTTTT.

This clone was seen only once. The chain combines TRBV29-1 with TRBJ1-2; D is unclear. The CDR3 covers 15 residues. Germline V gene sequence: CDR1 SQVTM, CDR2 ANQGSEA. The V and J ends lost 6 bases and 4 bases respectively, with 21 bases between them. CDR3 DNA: TGCAGCGTCGACATTCCCCCCGGCGAGACCTATGGCTACACCTTC. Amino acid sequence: CSVDIPPGETYGYTF.

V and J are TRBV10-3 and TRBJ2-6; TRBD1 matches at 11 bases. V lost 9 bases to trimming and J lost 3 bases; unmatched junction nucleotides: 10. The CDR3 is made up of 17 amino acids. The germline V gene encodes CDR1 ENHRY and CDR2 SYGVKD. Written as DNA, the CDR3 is TGTGCCATAAAATCCGGGACAGGGGGTGATGGGGCCAACGTCCTGACTTTC. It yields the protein CAIKSGTGGDGANVLTF.